The source of this T cell receptor beta chain is a study of T cells in Graves' hyperthyroidism and ophthalmopathy. Hyperthyroidism had been newly diagnosed in patients aged 18 to 65, and its duration was under 2 months. This clonotype has ten or more counts. Its specificity is unknown. TCR beta CDR3 regions were amplified from RNA transcripts. TCR CDR3 underwent first-round RT-PCR with the HTBI primer set. TCRdb ran MiXCR on the multiplex PCR reads and lists one entry per CDR3 protein. The sample comprises about 500,000 distinct CDR3 sequences, roughly 17% of which are singletons, and 15% to 20% rests with the top ten. Germline V gene sequence: CDR1 DFQATT, CDR2 SNEGSKA (reference sequence). The V and J ends lost 5 bases and 4 bases respectively, with 17 bases between them. The CDR3 is 14 residues long. Study conclusions and caveats: Most clonotypes expanded in the thyroid (above 0.001) were also present in blood.

The sample consisted of blood. The origin of this receptor is a woman under 30 with Graves' hyperthyroidism. The chain is built from TRBV20-1 and TRBJ2-5; D call uncertain. The CDR3, as DNA: TGCAGTGCTCCCCGCGCCGCCGCTGGAGAGACCCAGTACTTC. It translates to CSAPRAAAGETQYF.